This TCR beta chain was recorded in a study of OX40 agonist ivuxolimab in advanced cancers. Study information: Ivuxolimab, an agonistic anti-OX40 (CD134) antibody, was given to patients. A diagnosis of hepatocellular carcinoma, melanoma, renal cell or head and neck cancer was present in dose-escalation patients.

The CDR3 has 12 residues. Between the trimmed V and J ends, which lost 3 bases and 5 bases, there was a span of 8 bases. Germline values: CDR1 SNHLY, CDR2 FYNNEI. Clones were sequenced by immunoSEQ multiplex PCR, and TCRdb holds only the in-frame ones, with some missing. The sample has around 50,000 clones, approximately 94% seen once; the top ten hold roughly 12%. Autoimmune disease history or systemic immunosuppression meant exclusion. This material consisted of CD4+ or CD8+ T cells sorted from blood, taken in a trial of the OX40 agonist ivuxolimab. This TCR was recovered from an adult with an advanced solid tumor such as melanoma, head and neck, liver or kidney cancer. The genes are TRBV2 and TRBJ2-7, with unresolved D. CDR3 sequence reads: CASSDASDEQYF. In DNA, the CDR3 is TGTGCCAGCAGTGATGCCAGCGACGAGCAGTACTTC.